These 14 T cell receptor beta chains were sequenced from one sample in a study of blood T cell repertoires in COVID-19. Only in-frame clones appear in the TCRdb table, and some are missing; sequencing was by immunoSEQ multiplex PCR. This sample has roughly 290,000 clones, with 75% to 90% found just once. The sample consisted of PBMCs or T cells enriched from blood (not recorded which). These receptor sequences come from a woman aged 30 to 39 who had recovered from COVID-19.

This clone was found once. The CDR3 is CASSLSRRGRDTEAFF. CDR3 sequence (DNA): TGTGCCAGCAGCTTGAGTCGCAGGGGTCGGGACACTGAAGCTTTCTTT. The J gene is TRBJ1-1, the V gene TRBV5-6; D is perhaps TRBD1 (6 bases). V was trimmed by 1 base and J by 3 bases, leaving 16 bases between them. This CDR3 is 16 amino acids long. CDR1 and CDR2 (germline): SGHDT, YYEEEE.

This chain uses TRBV28 with TRBJ1-6; no firm D call. Germline V gene lookup returns CDR1 MDHEN and CDR2 SYDVKM. Trimming took off 3 bases at V and 0 bases at J, with 9 bases between the two ends. The CDR3 covers 16 residues. The CDR3 is CASSFWAGSYNSPLHF. In DNA, the CDR3 is TGTGCCAGCAGTTTCTGGGCAGGCTCCTATAATTCACCCCTCCACTTT.

The V and J genes are TRBV11-3 and TRBJ2-7; maybe TRBD1 (6 bases). CDR1 and CDR2 from the germline V gene are SGHNT and YENEEA. The CDR3 consists of 12 residues. The V end was cut by 0 bases, the J end by 7 bases, with 7 bases between. CDR3 in DNA: TGTGCCAGCAGCTTAGAAGGGACAGAGCAGTACTTC. Translated, it gives CASSLEGTEQYF.

V and J are TRBV30 and TRBJ2-1, with 8 positions matching TRBD2. Germline V lookup: CDR1 GTSNPN, CDR2 SVGIG (reference sequence). The CDR3 covers 13 residues. J gave up 9 bases and V 4 bases, and 8 bases lay outside the gene matches. The DNA of the CDR3 is TGTGCCTGGACTAACGGGGGGGCCTCTGAGCAGTTCTTC. Translated: CAWTNGGASEQFF. Full variable domain (outside the CDR3, taken from reference TRBV30 and TRBJ2-1): SQTIHQWPATLVQPVGSPLSLECTVEGTSNPNLYWYRQAAGRGLQLLFYSVGIGQISSEVPQNLSASRPQDRQFILSSKKLLLSDSGFYLCAWTNGGASEQFFGPGTRLTVL.

The chain joins TRBV10-1 to TRBJ2-1; D is undetermined. CDR1 and CDR2 (germline): WNHNN, SYGVQD (reference sequence). This CDR3 contains 13 residues. V gave up 8 bases and J gave up 6 bases, with 14 bases separating them. This chain's CDR3 is CASSPRRGNEQFF. Written as DNA, the CDR3 is TGCGCCAGCTCCCCTAGGAGAGGCAATGAGCAGTTCTTC.

The J gene is TRBJ2-5, the V gene TRBV5-8; the match to TRBD2 covers 13 bases. The CDR3 has 16 residues. Germline V gene lookup returns CDR1 SGHTS and CDR2 YDEGEE. Trimming cost V 8 bases and J 2 bases; bases outside gene matches: 9. CDR3 in DNA: TGTGCCAGTTCTAAATCGGGACTAGCGGGGCAAGAGACCCAGTACTTC. This translates into CASSKSGLAGQETQYF.

This chain's CDR3 is CASSSTGGDTIYF. Here the CDR3 DNA reads TGCGCCAGCAGCTCGACAGGTGGGGACACCATATATTTT. The V call is TRBV5-1, the J call TRBJ1-3; a possible D gene is TRBD1 (6 bases). The CDR3 length is 13 residues. The germline V gene has CDR1 SGHRS and CDR2 YFSETQ. V was pared by 3 bases and J by 8 bases, with 12 bases between.

CDR3 coding DNA: TGTGCCAGCAGTGAGGGGGTAGGAAGCAATCAGCCCCAGCATTTT. Residues: CASSEGVGSNQPQHF. The chain is built from TRBV28 and TRBJ1-5; weak D call: TRBD1 (6 bases). Looked up from germline, CDR1 is MDHEN and CDR2 is SYDVKM. V was pared by 5 bases and J by 1 base, with 12 bases between. There are 15 residues in the CDR3.

The J gene is TRBJ1-6, the V gene TRBV3-1 (or the pseudogene TRBV3-2); 8 bases fit TRBD1. The germline gives CDR1 LGHDT, CDR2 YNNKEL (reference sequence). The CDR3 sequence is 18 residues long. The junction had 8 bases not matched to a gene; V was cut back by 4 bases and J by 0 bases. The CDR3 sequence: CASSRGTGLSSYNSPLHF. Here the CDR3 DNA reads TGTGCCAGCAGCCGAGGGACAGGCCTGAGCTCCTATAATTCACCCCTCCACTTT.

V gene TRBV7-9 combines with J gene TRBJ2-7; 7 bases are shared with TRBD2. Unmatched junction bases numbered 19, after V lost 5 bases and J lost 3 bases. This CDR3 comprises 18 residues. The germline CDR1 and CDR2 sequences are SEHNR and FQNEAQ (reference sequence). CDR3 residues: CASSPSTRQLGRHYEQYF. CDR3 nucleotide sequence: TGTGCCAGCAGCCCTAGTACTAGACAGCTCGGGAGGCACTACGAGCAGTACTTC.

V usage is TRBV2 and J usage is TRBJ2-7; perhaps TRBD1 as D (5 bases). The CDR3 covers 12 residues. The germline V and J ends were trimmed by 7 bases and 3 bases, with 10 bases remaining between them. CDR1 is SNHLY and CDR2 is FYNNEI in the germline V gene. The DNA for the CDR3 is TGTGCCAGCAAGGTCCAGGGCTACGAGCAGTACTTC. Translated, it gives CASKVQGYEQYF. The full variable domain, in which reference TRBV2 and TRBJ2-7 provide the parts outside the CDR3, is EPEVTQTPSHQVTQMGQEVILRCVPISNHLYFYWYRQILGQKVEFLVSFYNNEISEKSEIFDDQFSVERPDGSNFTLKIRSTKLEDSAMYFCASKVQGYEQYFGPGTRLTVT.

The V call is TRBV11-2, the J call TRBJ1-5; TRBD1 matches at 7 bases. CDR3 length: 14 residues. V shed 5 bases and J 3 bases; nucleotides not matched to a gene: 4. Germline-derived CDR1 and CDR2 are SGHAT and FQNNGV. The CDR3 DNA reads as TGTGCCAGCAGCCGGACAGGAATCAATCAGCCCCAGCATTTT. Protein product: CASSRTGINQPQHF.

This sequence joins TRBV2 and TRBJ1-2, with 8 nucleotides matching TRBD1. CDR1 is SNHLY, CDR2 FYNNEI, per germline. After removal of 2 bases from V and 0 bases from J, the junction contained 5 bases not matched to a gene. The CDR3 runs 16 residues. The CDR3 DNA is TGTGCCAGCAGTGAAAGGGCAGGGGGCTCTAACTATGGCTACACCTTC. It yields the protein CASSERAGGSNYGYTF.

This clone was recorded once. The chain recombines TRBV2 with TRBJ1-6, with 7 bases matching TRBD1. The CDR3 has 14 amino acids. V lost 7 bases and J lost 7; bases outside the gene matches: 7. Looked up from germline, CDR1 is SNHLY and CDR2 is FYNNEI. DNA for the CDR3: TGTGCCAGCAATGGAGACAGGGTCAATTCACCCCTCCACTTT. It is translated as CASNGDRVNSPLHF.